This T cell receptor beta chain was captured by sequencing in a study of blood T cell repertoires in COVID-19. This CDR3 contains 16 residues. V lost 4 bases and J lost 2, with 19 bases in between. The germline CDR1 and CDR2 sequences are SGDLS and YYNGEE. As handled by the study authors: Reference gene primer amplification in the assay estimated nucleated cell counts. Some clones are missing from TCRdb's copy, which holds only in-frame ones; the method was immunoSEQ multiplex PCR. D and trimming were read from the DNA, whereas the V and J calls and clone size are those reported in that table. The table lists around 100,000 clones, around nine tenths of them singletons, with over 1.5% in the top ten. This clone was counted a single time.

Sample: peripheral blood. The rearrangement links TRBV9 to TRBJ2-7; D may be TRBD1 (6 bases). The source is a man at least 80 years old with acute or convalescent COVID-19. CDR3 amino acids: CASSSQADSSPYEQYF. In DNA, the CDR3 is TGTGCCAGCAGCTCCCAGGCGGACAGTAGCCCCTACGAGCAGTACTTC.